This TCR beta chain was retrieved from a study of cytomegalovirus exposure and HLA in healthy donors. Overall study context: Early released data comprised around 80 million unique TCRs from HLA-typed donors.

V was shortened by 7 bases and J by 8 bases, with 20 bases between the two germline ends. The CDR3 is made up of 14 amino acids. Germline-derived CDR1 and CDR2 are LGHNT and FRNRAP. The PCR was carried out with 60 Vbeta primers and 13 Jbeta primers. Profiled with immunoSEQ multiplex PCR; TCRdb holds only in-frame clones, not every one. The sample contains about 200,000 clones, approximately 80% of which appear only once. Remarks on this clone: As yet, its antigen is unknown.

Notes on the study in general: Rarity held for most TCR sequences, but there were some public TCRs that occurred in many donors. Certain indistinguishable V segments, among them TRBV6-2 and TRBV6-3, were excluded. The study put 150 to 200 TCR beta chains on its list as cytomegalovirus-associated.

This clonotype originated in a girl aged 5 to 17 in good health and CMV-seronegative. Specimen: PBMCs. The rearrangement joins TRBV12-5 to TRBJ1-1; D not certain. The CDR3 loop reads CASVREVGSREAFF. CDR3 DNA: TGTGCTAGTGTTAGGGAGGTAGGCTCGAGAGAAGCTTTCTTT.